Following are 27 T cell receptor beta chains from one sample sequenced in a study of blood T cell repertoires in COVID-19. Data came from immunoSEQ multiplex PCR; TCRdb stores just in-frame clones and leaves some out. The data contain 300,000 to 400,000 clones, approximately 90% of them singletons. Sequencing was performed on PBMCs or T cells enriched from blood (not recorded which). These receptors came from a woman under 30 who had recovered from COVID-19.

The genes are TRBV19 and TRBJ2-3; weak D call: TRBD2 (6 bases). The CDR3 sequence is 17 residues long. CDR1 LNHDA and CDR2 SQIVND come from the germline V gene (reference sequence). V lost 3 bases and J 0 bases, leaving 16 bases between the germline ends. In DNA, the CDR3 is TGTGCCAGTAGTATCGGTGGGGGGTACGCTAGCACAGATACGCAGTATTTT. Its translation is CASSIGGGYASTDTQYF.

Only one count was recorded for this clone. The chain combines TRBV4-1 with TRBJ1-4; 7 positions match TRBD1. The CDR3 contains 15 residues. J gave up 5 bases and V 4 bases, and 7 bases lay outside the gene matches. The germline V gene encodes CDR1 MGHRA and CDR2 YSYEKL. CDR3 coding DNA: TGCGCCAGCAGCCCTACCGGGACAGAGAATGAAAAACTGTTTTTT. Translated, it gives CASSPTGTENEKLFF.

The chain employs TRBV28 and TRBJ2-1; TRBD1 matches at 8 bases. V lost 3 bases and J lost 2; bases outside the gene matches: 15. The germline V gene has CDR1 MDHEN and CDR2 SYDVKM. The CDR3 consists of 19 residues. The CDR3 DNA reads as TGTGCCAGCAGTTTGATGGGCCGAAGGCAGGGGGCTACCTACAATGAGCAGTTCTTC. Translating gives CASSLMGRRQGATYNEQFF. The variable domain in full, with the rest retrieved from reference TRBV28 and TRBJ2-1, is DVKVTQSSRYLVKRTGEKVFLECVQDMDHENMFWYRQDPGLGLRLIYFSYDVKMKEKGDIPEGYSVSREKKERFSLILESASTNQTSMYLCASSLMGRRQGATYNEQFFGPGTRLTVL.

CDR3 nucleotides: TGTGCCAGCAGCTCGAGATCCGACAGGGTAGAAGGCTACACCTTC. Translation gives CASSSRSDRVEGYTF. This chain joins TRBV7-8 and TRBJ1-2; 7 bases fit TRBD1. V was pared by 4 bases and J by 8 bases, with 13 bases of the junction left unmatched. CDR1 SGHVS and CDR2 FQNEAQ come from the germline V gene. The CDR3 consists of 15 residues.

This chain joins TRBV15 and TRBJ2-1; the D is unclear. CDR3 length equals 14 residues. Germline V gives CDR1 LNHNV, CDR2 YYDKDF (reference sequence). Trimming took 5 bases from V and 6 from J, leaving 14 bases between them. CDR3 amino acids: CATSQRVPGNEQFF. CDR3 nucleotides: TGTGCCACCAGCCAACGGGTGCCCGGCAATGAGCAGTTCTTC.

This chain joins TRBV6-4 and TRBJ1-1; weak D call: TRBD1 (5 bases). V lost 6 bases and J 8 bases, leaving 16 bases between the germline ends. Germline CDR1 is MRHNA and CDR2 is SNTAGT. This CDR3 spans 13 amino acids. CDR3 sequence (DNA): TGTGCCAGCAGGAGGGTGGGGGGGACCGAAGCTTTCTTT. The encoded protein is CASRRVGGTEAFF.

The chain joins TRBV27 to TRBJ2-1; 9 nucleotides line up with TRBD2. Germline lookup yields CDR1 MNHEY and CDR2 SMNVEV (reference sequence). The CDR3 spans 15 residues. V was pared by 6 bases and J by 4 bases, with 7 bases of the junction left unmatched. Written as DNA, the CDR3 is TGTGCCAGCAGCCTGAGCGGGGGGCCTTACAATGAGCAGTTCTTC. Protein: CASSLSGGPYNEQFF.

The chain recombines TRBV14 with TRBJ1-2, with D unresolved. V dropped 0 bases and J dropped 13 bases, with 6 bases sitting between them. CDR1 and CDR2 (germline): SGHDN, FVKESK. CDR3 size: 10 residues. The CDR3 region has the DNA TGTGCCAGCAGCCAAGAGGAGGGCACCTTC. Translated, it gives CASSQEEGTF.

The chain recombines TRBV19 with TRBJ2-2; possible D gene TRBD2, 5 bases. Germline loops: CDR1 LNHDA, CDR2 SQIVND (reference sequence). The CDR3 is 13 residues long. The V and J ends lost 6 bases and 6 bases respectively, with 11 bases between them. The chain's CDR3 is CASRGSGSGELFF. Here the CDR3 DNA reads TGTGCCAGTAGGGGGAGTGGGTCCGGGGAGCTGTTTTTT.

J is TRBJ2-7 and V is TRBV30; weak D call: TRBD1 (6 bases). V was cut by 2 bases and J by 5 bases, with 19 bases left in between. The CDR3 runs 15 residues. The germline gives CDR1 GTSNPN, CDR2 SVGIG (reference sequence). The CDR3 DNA sequence: TGTGCCTGGAGTCCTTCAGGGGACCCCGGAGACGAGCAGTACTTC. It translates to CAWSPSGDPGDEQYF.

The V gene is TRBV9, the J gene TRBJ1-1; 7 nucleotides match TRBD1. Germline V gene data show CDR1 as SGDLS and CDR2 as YYNGEE. CDR3 length: 14 amino acids. The J segment lost 6 bases and the V segment lost 5 bases, leaving 10 bases of the junction unmatched. The CDR3: CASREEGAGAEAFF. CDR3 coding DNA: TGTGCCAGCAGAGAGGAGGGGGCGGGCGCTGAAGCTTTCTTT.

This chain connects TRBV9 to TRBJ2-5; D not resolved. This CDR3 region has 13 residues. Trimming left V 1 base short and J 2 bases short, with 6 bases between. In germline, CDR1 is SGDLS, CDR2 YYNGEE. CDR3 nucleotides: TGTGCCAGCAGCGTACTCCCTCAAGAGACCCAGTACTTC. Translated: CASSVLPQETQYF.

The V call is TRBV3-1 (or the pseudogene TRBV3-2), the J call TRBJ2-7; 12 bases map to TRBD2. V was clipped by 3 bases and J by 2 bases; unmatched bases: 2. There are 15 residues in the CDR3. Germline-derived CDR1 and CDR2 are LGHDT and YNNKEL (reference sequence). The CDR3: CASSHSSGGAYEQYF. The CDR3 region has the DNA TGTGCCAGCAGCCACTCTAGCGGGGGGGCCTACGAGCAGTACTTC.

The rearrangement uses TRBV7-2 and TRBJ2-3; possible D gene TRBD1, 6 bases. With 5 bases removed from V and 0 bases from J, the gap between germline ends came to 12 bases. Looked up from germline, CDR1 is SGHTA and CDR2 is FQGNSA. The CDR3 runs 15 residues. CDR3 nucleotides: TGTGCCAGCAGCCGGACAGCCCCTAGCACAGATACGCAGTATTTT. Its translation is CASSRTAPSTDTQYF.

CDR3 sequence: CASTDKPYQGLAGGKDTGELFF. The CDR3 DNA is TGTGCCAGCACCGATAAACCCTATCAGGGACTAGCGGGGGGGAAAGACACCGGGGAGCTGTTTTTT. The chain combines TRBV7-8 with TRBJ2-2; 16 nucleotides match TRBD2. Germline CDR1 reads SGHVS; CDR2 reads FQNEAQ. The CDR3 is 22 residues long. V trimming: 7 bases; J trimming: 3 bases; junction bases outside the gene matches: 20.

The chain uses TRBV3-1 (or the pseudogene TRBV3-2) and TRBJ2-5; maybe TRBD1 (6 bases). Trimming stripped 1 base from V and 4 bases from J, with 10 bases between. CDR3 size: 14 residues. CDR1 is LGHDT and CDR2 is YNNKEL in the germline V gene (reference sequence). CDR3 DNA sequence: TGTGCCAGCAGCCAAGTCCGGGACATAGAGACCCAGTACTTC. Encoded protein: CASSQVRDIETQYF.

The chain joins TRBV5-4 to TRBJ2-3; TRBD2 matches at 8 bases. Germline V gene lookup returns CDR1 SGHNT and CDR2 YYREEE (reference sequence). The CDR3 runs 16 residues. The V and J ends lost 2 bases and 5 bases, in that order; junction bases with no gene match: 10. This CDR3 is CASSLMAGGRGDTQYF. In DNA, the CDR3 is TGTGCCAGCAGCTTAATGGCGGGGGGCCGGGGAGATACGCAGTATTTT. Drawing the rest from reference TRBV5-4 and TRBJ2-3, the complete variable domain is ETGVTQSPTHLIKTRGQQVTLRCSSQSGHNTVSWYQQALGQGPQFIFQYYREEENGRGNFPPRFSGLQFPNYSSELNVNALELDDSALYLCASSLMAGGRGDTQYFGPGTRLTVL.

The chain couples TRBV9 to TRBJ2-3; weak D call: TRBD1 (5 bases). The CDR3 consists of 12 residues. Trimming took 2 bases from V and 4 from J, leaving 5 bases between them. Germline CDR1 SGDLS, CDR2 YYNGEE. CDR3 in amino acids: CASSVGPDTQYF. In nucleotides, the CDR3 is TGTGCCAGCAGCGTGGGGCCAGATACGCAGTATTTT. The full variable domain, with the rest looked up from reference TRBV9 and TRBJ2-3, is DSGVTQTPKHLITATGQRVTLRCSPRSGDLSVYWYQQSLDQGLQFLIQYYNGEERAKGNILERFSAQQFPDLHSELNLSSLELGDSALYFCASSVGPDTQYFGPGTRLTVL.

The chain carries TRBV28 and TRBJ2-7; 11 nucleotides match TRBD2. Germline CDR1 and CDR2: MDHEN and SYDVKM. The junction had 7 bases not matched to a gene; V was cut back by 3 bases and J by 0 bases. The CDR3 consists of 17 residues. The CDR3 sequence is CASSFGLAGLSSYEQYF. The CDR3 DNA is TGTGCCAGCAGTTTCGGACTAGCGGGCCTGAGCTCCTACGAGCAGTACTTC. The variable domain in full, with the rest retrieved from reference TRBV28 and TRBJ2-7, is DVKVTQSSRYLVKRTGEKVFLECVQDMDHENMFWYRQDPGLGLRLIYFSYDVKMKEKGDIPEGYSVSREKKERFSLILESASTNQTSMYLCASSFGLAGLSSYEQYFGPGTRLTVT.

The J gene is TRBJ2-1, the V gene TRBV7-9; TRBD1 matches at 9 bases. V dropped 3 bases and J dropped 5; count of bases not matched to a gene: 5. Germline V gene lookup returns CDR1 SEHNR and CDR2 FQNEAQ (reference sequence). The CDR3 extends over 15 amino acids. DNA for the CDR3: TGTGCCAGCAGCTTTTTGGGACAGGGAAACAATGAGCAGTTCTTC. Protein product: CASSFLGQGNNEQFF. Variable domain in full (rest from reference TRBV7-9 and TRBJ2-1): DTGVSQNPRHKITKRGQNVTFRCDPISEHNRLYWYRQTLGQGPEFLTYFQNEAQLEKSRLLSDRFSAERPKGSFSTLEIQRTEQGDSAMYLCASSFLGQGNNEQFFGPGTRLTVL.

V is TRBV9 and J is TRBJ2-5, with D hard to call. Germline-derived CDR1 and CDR2 are SGDLS and YYNGEE. The V and J ends lost 0 bases and 2 bases respectively, with 11 bases between them. The CDR3 runs 15 residues. CDR3 DNA sequence: TGTGCCAGCAGCGTAGTATGGGCTGAGCAAGAGACCCAGTACTTC. This encodes CASSVVWAEQETQYF.

This chain joins TRBV29-1 and TRBJ1-1; no clear D. V was cut by 5 bases and J by 2 bases, with 9 bases left in between. Per the germline V gene, CDR1 is SQVTM and CDR2 is ANQGSEA. The CDR3 consists of 12 residues. CDR3 nucleotide sequence: TGCAGCGTTTCCAACTCCAACACTGAAGCTTTCTTT. Translating gives CSVSNSNTEAFF.

The CDR3 region has the DNA TGCAGCGTTGGTCTAGCGGGGCAAGAGACCCAGTACTTC. Translation: CSVGLAGQETQYF. V gene TRBV29-1 combines with J gene TRBJ2-5, with TRBD2 identical over 9 bases. CDR3 length: 13 residues. The V gene's germline CDR1 is SQVTM and CDR2 ANQGSEA. Losses at the gene ends were 4 bases for V and 2 bases for J; bases not matched to a gene: 2.

The chain combines TRBV24-1 with TRBJ2-7, with D uncertain. Per the germline V gene, CDR1 is KGHDR and CDR2 is SFDVKD. This CDR3 spans 13 amino acids. The V and J ends lost 5 bases and 3 bases respectively, with 10 bases between them. In DNA form, the CDR3 reads TGTGCCACCAGTGCGCGGAGAGGCTACGAGCAGTACTTC. Protein sequence: CATSARRGYEQYF.

The V call is TRBV4-3, the J call TRBJ2-7; D is unresolved. Germline assignment: CDR1 LGHNA and CDR2 YSLEER. The CDR3 consists of 16 residues. Trimming pared 0 bases from V and 0 bases from J, leaving 12 bases between. The CDR3 DNA is TGCGCCAGCAGCCAAGAGGCGACTTCTGGCTCCTACGAGCAGTACTTC. Translated: CASSQEATSGSYEQYF.

V gene TRBV30 combines with J gene TRBJ1-6; 7 bases align to TRBD1. Germline V gene data show CDR1 as GTSNPN and CDR2 as SVGIG (reference sequence). With V trimmed by 2 bases and J by 8 bases, 9 bases remained unmatched. The CDR3 contains 15 residues. The CDR3 sequence is CAWSSEPTGYSPLHF. The CDR3 DNA follows: TGTGCCTGGAGTTCCGAACCGACAGGGTATTCACCCCTCCACTTT.

This clone was detected once. The V call is TRBV6-2 or TRBV6-3, the J call TRBJ2-7; TRBD1 matches at 8 bases. J was trimmed by 3 bases and V by 6 bases; bases with no gene match: 4. CDR1 and CDR2 from the germline V gene are MNHEY and SVGEGT. The CDR3 spans 13 residues. Written as DNA, the CDR3 is TGTGCCAGCAGCAAGGGACAGGACTACGAGCAGTACTTC. Its protein is CASSKGQDYEQYF.